The next 2 T cell receptor beta chains were all read from a single sample in a study of Graves' ophthalmopathy and Graves' hyperthyroidism. As the template, RNA transcripts were used to amplify TCR beta CDR3 regions. In the first round, RT-PCR was carried out with HTBI primers, and a multiplex PCR formed the second round. Via MiXCR, TCRdb re-called the multiplex PCR reads, giving one row per CDR3 protein. The table lists over a million distinct CDR3 sequences, 36% of them singletons, with 11% in the top ten. The material sequenced was peripheral blood or thyroid tissue (not recorded which). These receptors came from an adult man with Graves' hyperthyroidism.

The chain uses TRBV7-2 and TRBJ1-6; D unresolved. CDR1 and CDR2 from the germline V gene are SGHTA and FQGNSA. Deletions cut 8 bases from V and 5 bases from J, with 10 bases between. The CDR3 is 13 residues long. The DNA for the CDR3 is TGTGCCAGCTCTCCACGGGATAATTCACCCCTCCACTTT. Protein: CASSPRDNSPLHF.

A note on this clonotype: The DNA is omitted, as the CDR3 cannot be located on it reliably, and the CDR3 follows TCRdb's listing. The chain links TRBV25-1 to TRBJ2-5; whether TRBD1, the table's D call, matches the DNA was not checked. The germline V gene has CDR1 MGHDK and CDR2 SYGVNS. 20 amino acids form the CDR3, both terminal residues included. CDR3 residues: CDSSIYLCSVGGQVAETQYF.